Given below is one TCR beta chain in context. What this receptor recognizes is not known. There are no base qualities to consult, and no much larger clone falls within one base. In the prospective study, participants were roughly 18 to 90 years old, resided in around 25 geographic areas of the United States, and were enrolled through a virtual design. To assign participants to cohorts, the prospective study relied on clinical history that participants themselves reported in a screening survey and a study questionnaire. Exposed participants had been in contact with someone with a PCR-confirmed or clinician-diagnosed COVID-19 case within 2 weeks of study entry. Mobile phlebotomists in the prospective study collected whole blood, serum and a nasopharyngeal or oropharyngeal swab from every participant. Prospective study participants could optionally give additional blood draws and questionnaires over a roughly two-month period. Before DNA extraction, blood samples from the prospective study were shipped at room temperature or frozen.

TCRbeta CDR3 regions were amplified from genomic DNA using the immunoSEQ Assay, a bias-controlled multiplex PCR. In the authors' own workflow: The number of nucleated cells in each sample was estimated by amplification of reference gene primers within the assay. To quantify the absolute abundance of each unique TCRbeta CDR3 rearrangement, sequence reads were collapsed and filtered. For each sample, productive Simpson clonality was calculated by taking the square root of Simpson's diversity index across productive rearrangements. TCRdb re-hosts the immuneACCESS table, in-frame sequences only. Its copies lack some clones; in the studies checked, an unresolved V gene accounts for under half of them, and the cause for the rest is not known. The V and J calls and clone size come from that table; D and trimming were worked out from the DNA. The sample contains 360,000 or so clones, about 88% of them found a single time. Over 1% of the sample is held by the ten biggest clonotypes.

These data originate in a study of blood T cell repertoires in COVID-19 (dated by TCRdb to about 2020). As for the study more broadly: The collaborator samples originated in the United States, Italy and Spain and spanned the acute and convalescent phases of COVID-19. HLA class I and class II types, where available, came from metadata supplied by the sample provider rather than from assay-based typing. A freely available public database, intended as a resource for researchers studying the immune response to SARS-CoV-2, is where the repertoires were released. The material from the prospective study consisted of cDNA or gDNA derived from T cells, B-cell-depleted T cells, or PBMCs. Sample metadata almost always included a de-identified subject ID, COVID-19 status, age in years and sex. Deeply sampled blood TCRbeta repertoires from subjects exposed to, actively infected with, or recovered from COVID-19 were included in the dataset. Samples were obtained from the ongoing ImmuneRACE study (first 160 participants) and from over a thousand subjects provided by 6 global collaborators.

The investigation overall reported the following: How much clinical and demographic metadata was included differed by source and by participant, and the metadata was provided uncurated.

What was sequenced was PBMCs or T cells enriched from blood (not recorded which). The sequence derives from a woman aged 30 to 39 who had been exposed to COVID-19.

The nucleotide sequence reads TGTGCCAGCAGCCAGACTAAGTTAGGCGGGGAGCTGTTTTTT. This is translated as CASSQTKLGGELFF. Recombination linked TRBV7-2 to TRBJ2-2, and perhaps TRBD2 as D gene, on 5 matching bases. V is cut by 5 bases and J by 7 bases, and the space between the germline ends is 14 bases. The CDR3 holds 14 amino acids from the cysteine to the phenylalanine. CDR3 DNA only is kept here, 42 bases in frame from base 1. The germline V gene encodes CDR1 SGHTA and CDR2 FQGNSA.